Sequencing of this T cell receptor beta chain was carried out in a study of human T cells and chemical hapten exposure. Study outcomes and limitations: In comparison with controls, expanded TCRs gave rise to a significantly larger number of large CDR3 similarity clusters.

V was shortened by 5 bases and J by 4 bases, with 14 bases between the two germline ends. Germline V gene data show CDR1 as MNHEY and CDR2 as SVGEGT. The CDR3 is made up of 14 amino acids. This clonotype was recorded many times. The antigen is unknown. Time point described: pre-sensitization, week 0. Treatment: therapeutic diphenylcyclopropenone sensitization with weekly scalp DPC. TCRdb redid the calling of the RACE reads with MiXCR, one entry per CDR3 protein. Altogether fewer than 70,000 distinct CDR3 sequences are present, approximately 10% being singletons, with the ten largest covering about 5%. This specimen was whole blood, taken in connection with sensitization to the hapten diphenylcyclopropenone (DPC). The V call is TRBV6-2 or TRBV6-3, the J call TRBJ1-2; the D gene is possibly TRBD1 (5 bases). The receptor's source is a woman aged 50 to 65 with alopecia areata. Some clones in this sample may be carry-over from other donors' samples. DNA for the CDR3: TGTGCCAGCAGTCCGGTGGGACCCTCCTATGGCTACACCTTC. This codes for CASSPVGPSYGYTF.